Included here is one TCR beta chain sequence, with context. The data originate from a study of control samples from healthy donors and cancer patients. Trimming took 2 bases from V and 8 from J; bases not matched to a gene: 7. This CDR3 comprises 14 residues. Germline V gene data show CDR1 as SGHRS and CDR2 as YFSETQ. Generated by immunoSEQ multiplex PCR, the TCRdb table keeps only in-frame clones and is missing some. The data contain 68,000 or so clones, over 80% of them singletons. This sequence joins TRBV5-1 and TRBJ1-1; 9 bases match TRBD1. Source material: blood. This receptor was obtained from a man aged 55 to 70 in good health. The CDR3 DNA sequence: TGCGCCAGCAGCTTCCGGACAGGGGCCGGCGAAGCTTTCTTT. Residues: CASSFRTGAGEAFF.